What follows are 18 T cell receptor beta chains derived from one specimen sequenced in a study of shared clonotypes between healthy human individuals. Here immunoSEQ multiplex PCR was the method, and the copy in TCRdb shows in-frame clones only, minus some. Here the sample spans 2 million to 3 million clones, approximately 94% being singletons. The source material was naive CD4+ T cells from PBMCs. Sample subset: CD45RA+ positively selected. Receptors were obtained from a man in his late teens or twenties in good health. Some clones in this sample may be carry-over from other donors' samples.

The genes are TRBV21-1 and TRBJ2-7; the table's D call, TRBD1, has no DNA check behind it. TRBV21-1 is assigned pseudogene status. The CDR3 extends over 14 amino acids. The DNA for the CDR3 is TGTGCCATACCACAGGGGGGACAACCCTACGAGCAGTACTTC. Protein product: CAIPQGGQPYEQYF.

This clone turned up a few times. The genes are TRBV5-1 and TRBJ1-1, with D unresolved. V lost 4 bases and J 8 bases, leaving 12 bases between the germline ends. CDR1 and CDR2 from the germline V gene are SGHRS and YFSETQ. The CDR3 contains 12 residues. The chain's CDR3 is CASSDFRSEAFF. The CDR3 region has the DNA TGCGCCAGCAGCGACTTCAGATCCGAAGCTTTCTTT.

The rearrangement uses TRBV9 and TRBJ2-3, with 7 bases fitting TRBD2. This CDR3 comprises 20 residues. Germline-derived CDR1 and CDR2 are SGDLS and YYNGEE. V trimming: 0 bases; J trimming: 1 base; junction bases outside the gene matches: 17. CDR3 DNA: TGTGCCAGCAGCGTAGCCCGGGGAGATAGGGCTAGCGGAGGCACAGATACGCAGTATTTT. Amino acids: CASSVARGDRASGGTDTQYF.

V and J are TRBV30 and TRBJ2-7; D is possibly TRBD1 or TRBD2 (5 bases each). The CDR3 spans 14 residues. The ends were cut back, 5 bases at V and 0 bases at J, with 14 bases in the middle. From germline, CDR1 is GTSNPN and CDR2 SVGIG (reference sequence). The CDR3 region is CAWARGPSSYEQYF. CDR3 bases: TGTGCCTGGGCCCGGGGACCATCCTCCTACGAGCAGTACTTC.

V usage is TRBV27 and J usage is TRBJ1-2, with D possibly TRBD1 on 6 matching bases. Germline CDR1 and CDR2: MNHEY and SMNVEV (reference sequence). The CDR3 covers 13 residues. Trimming took 3 bases from V and 8 from J, leaving 13 bases between them. The CDR3 reads CASSFKGERGYTF. The CDR3 coding sequence is TGTGCCAGCAGTTTCAAGGGGGAGCGGGGCTACACCTTC.

This clone was found a few times. The genes are TRBV10-3 and TRBJ1-5; a weak D match, TRBD1 (5 bases). Germline V gene lookup returns CDR1 ENHRY and CDR2 SYGVKD. The CDR3 has 12 amino acids. The V gene lost 6 bases and the J gene lost 4 bases, with 7 bases spanning the gap. The CDR3 here is CAIRTDNQPQHF. DNA of the CDR3: TGTGCCATCAGGACAGATAATCAGCCCCAGCATTTT.

This rearrangement joins TRBV14 to TRBJ2-1; D might be TRBD1 or TRBD2, each matching 5 bases. This CDR3 has 15 amino acids. Germline V gene lookup returns CDR1 SGHDN and CDR2 FVKESK. V dropped 3 bases and J dropped 8 bases, with 17 bases sitting between them. This CDR3 is CASSQGLASLDEQFF. CDR3 nucleotide sequence: TGTGCCAGCAGCCAGGGGCTCGCTAGCTTGGATGAGCAGTTCTTC.

The CDR3 DNA is TGTGCCAGCAGCCCGAGGGACAGGGAGACCACTGAAGCTTTCTTT. It yields the protein CASSPRDRETTEAFF. The V call is TRBV9, the J call TRBJ1-1, with 9 bases lining up with TRBD1. J lost 4 bases, V lost 4 bases, and 8 bases had no gene match. Germline V CDR1 and CDR2: SGDLS, YYNGEE. This CDR3 has 15 residues. Full variable domain (missing parts from reference TRBV9 and TRBJ1-1): DSGVTQTPKHLITATGQRVTLRCSPRSGDLSVYWYQQSLDQGLQFLIQYYNGEERAKGNILERFSAQQFPDLHSELNLSSLELGDSALYFCASSPRDRETTEAFFGQGTRLTVV.

This chain connects TRBV6-5 to TRBJ1-4; perhaps TRBD1 as D (5 bases). Germline V gives CDR1 MNHEY, CDR2 SVGAGI. The length of the CDR3 is 14 residues. V dropped 6 bases and J dropped 7 bases, with 15 bases sitting between them. As DNA, the CDR3 is TGTGCCAGCAGAAGAAGCTTCGGGGGTGAAAAACTGTTTTTT. This gives the protein CASRRSFGGEKLFF.

The V and J genes are TRBV6-5 and TRBJ1-4, with no clear D. CDR3 length: 14 amino acids. Trimming pared 5 bases from V and 0 bases from J, leaving 7 bases between. Germline CDR1 reads MNHEY; CDR2 reads SVGAGI. The CDR3 region is CASSSHATNEKLFF. The CDR3 region has the DNA TGTGCCAGCAGTAGCCACGCAACTAATGAAAAACTGTTTTTT.

The chain is built from TRBV28 and TRBJ1-5, with TRBD1 matching 9 bases. This CDR3 spans 14 amino acids. Looked up from germline, CDR1 is MDHEN and CDR2 is SYDVKM. After removal of 10 bases from V and 7 bases from J, the junction contained 11 bases not matched to a gene. The CDR3 spells CATRGDRVWQPQHF. CDR3 coding DNA: TGTGCCACCAGAGGGGACAGGGTGTGGCAGCCCCAGCATTTT.

This chain's CDR3 is CASSQGLEAQYF. In nucleotides, the CDR3 is TGTGCCAGCAGCCAAGGACTAGAGGCGCAGTATTTT. The gene calls are TRBV7-3 and TRBJ2-3, with 7 bases fitting TRBD2. V lost 5 bases, J lost 10 bases, and 6 bases stayed unmatched. The germline CDR1 and CDR2 sequences are SGHTA and FQGTGA. This CDR3 region has 12 residues. Full variable domain (rest looked up from reference TRBV7-3 and TRBJ2-3): GAGVSQTPSNKVTEKGKYVELRCDPISGHTALYWYRQSLGQGPEFLIYFQGTGAADDSGLPNDRFFAVRPEGSVSTLKIQRTERGDSAVYLCASSQGLEAQYFGPGTRLTVL.

The rearrangement uses TRBV7-9 and TRBJ2-3, with 7 bases that match TRBD2. Germline trimming cut 4 bases from V and 3 bases from J; bases unmatched to any gene: 7. CDR3 length: 15 amino acids. Per germline, CDR1 SEHNR and CDR2 FQNEAQ (reference sequence). The CDR3 DNA reads TGTGCCAGCAGCTGGAGCGGGATTCGAACAGATACGCAGTATTTT. Its translation: CASSWSGIRTDTQYF.

Concerning this clone: The sample holds other DNA sequences that translate to the same CDR3. V usage is TRBV2 and J usage is TRBJ2-5; 8 bases match TRBD2. The CDR3 is 12 residues long. After removal of 8 bases from V and 4 bases from J, the junction contained 3 bases not matched to a gene. Germline CDR1 SNHLY, CDR2 FYNNEI. The CDR3 is CASRGGGETQYF. Here the CDR3 DNA reads TGTGCCAGCCGGGGGGGCGGAGAGACCCAGTACTTC.

Worth noting for this clone: Other nucleotide sequences from this sample produce the same CDR3. The chain carries TRBV28 and TRBJ1-2; 8 bases are shared with TRBD1. There are 13 residues in the CDR3. V was clipped by 5 bases and J by 8 bases; unmatched bases: 7. CDR1 and CDR2 from the germline V gene are MDHEN and SYDVKM. The CDR3 region is CASSLTGGRGYTF. Written as DNA, the CDR3 is TGTGCCAGCAGTCTCACAGGGGGGCGAGGCTACACCTTC.

The chain links TRBV5-1 to TRBJ1-2, with a possible D match to TRBD1 (5 bases). From germline, CDR1 is SGHRS and CDR2 YFSETQ. CDR3 length: 16 amino acids. Trimming cost V 3 bases and J 3 bases, with 18 bases left between them. In DNA, the CDR3 is TGCGCCAGCAGCTCATTACCCGTAGGACAAGACTATGGCTACACCTTC. The encoded protein is CASSSLPVGQDYGYTF.

The chain employs TRBV27 and TRBJ2-3; 12 bases are a match to TRBD2. The germline gives CDR1 MNHEY, CDR2 SMNVEV (reference sequence). The V gene end was trimmed by 5 bases and the J gene end by 2 bases; junction bases not matched to a gene: 8. This CDR3 region has 17 residues. The CDR3 spells CASSPKLAGGLTDTQYF. DNA for the CDR3: TGTGCCAGCAGTCCCAAACTAGCGGGAGGACTCACAGATACGCAGTATTTT.

Concerning this clone itself: The sample carries other DNA sequences with the same CDR3. The genes are TRBV5-1 and TRBJ2-7, with a weak D call TRBD2 (6 bases). V dropped 4 bases and J dropped 3 bases, with 11 bases sitting between them. Germline V gives CDR1 SGHRS, CDR2 YFSETQ. This CDR3 spans 13 amino acids. This CDR3 reads CASSLLRGYEQYF. The CDR3, as DNA: TGCGCCAGCAGCCTTTTGCGGGGCTACGAGCAGTACTTC.